Shown below are 24 T cell receptor beta chains from a single sample sequenced in a study of CD8 T cells in ankylosing spondylitis. Via MiXCR, TCRdb re-called the 5' RACE reads, giving one row per CDR3 protein. The sample has roughly 130,000 distinct CDR3 sequences; roughly 6.6% are singletons. Material: blood, either unsorted or a sorted T cell fraction (not recorded which). These receptors originate from a male donor with ankylosing spondylitis or in good health (not recorded which).

This clonotype was found many times. CDR3 in amino acids: CASSQGWSEKLFF. The CDR3 nucleotides read TGCGCCAGCAGCCAAGGGTGGAGTGAAAAACTGTTTTTT. The chain carries TRBV4-3 and TRBJ1-4; D unresolved. Between the trimmed V and J ends, which lost 1 base and 7 bases, there was a span of 7 bases. This CDR3 is built from 13 residues. Germline V gives CDR1 LGHNA, CDR2 YSLEER.

At least ten counts were recorded for this clonotype. The chain combines TRBV5-1 with TRBJ2-2, with TRBD2 matching over 7 bases. Germline assignment: CDR1 SGHRS and CDR2 YFSETQ. V lost 6 bases to trimming and J lost 1 base; unmatched junction nucleotides: 3. This CDR3 spans 14 amino acids. The CDR3 region is CASMQRGNTGELFF. The CDR3, as DNA: TGCGCCAGCATGCAGCGGGGGAACACCGGGGAGCTGTTTTTT.

This clonotype was seen at least ten times. This chain uses TRBV2 with TRBJ1-5, with a tentative D call TRBD1 (5 bases). This CDR3 spans 15 amino acids. Germline CDR1 SNHLY, CDR2 FYNNEI. Trimming stripped 4 bases from V and 4 bases from J, with 14 bases between. CDR3 in DNA: TGTGCCAGCAGTGGAATTTCGGGGGTGAATCAGCCCCAGCATTTT. It translates to CASSGISGVNQPQHF.

This clonotype has at least ten counts. The chain uses TRBV5-1 and TRBJ1-3, with D uncertain. CDR3 length equals 17 residues. V was trimmed by 0 bases and J by 0 bases, leaving 13 bases between them. Germline assignment: CDR1 SGHRS and CDR2 YFSETQ. Written as DNA, the CDR3 is TGCGCCAGCAGCTTGGAAGGGTTGGAGTTCTCTGGAAACACCATATATTTT. Its translation is CASSLEGLEFSGNTIYF.

In its sample, this clonotype was seen a few times. This rearrangement joins TRBV28 to TRBJ2-4; no firm D call. Trimming removed 6 bases from V and 0 bases from J, with 12 bases in between. Germline V CDR1 and CDR2: MDHEN, SYDVKM. There are 15 residues in the CDR3. The CDR3 sequence is CASSTLQLAKNIQYF. For the CDR3, the DNA is TGTGCCAGCAGCACATTACAGCTAGCCAAAAACATTCAGTACTTC.

The rearrangement links TRBV29-1 to TRBJ2-1; 8 bases are shared with TRBD2. The V and J ends lost 4 bases and 0 bases, in that order; junction bases with no gene match: 8. Looked up from germline, CDR1 is SQVTM and CDR2 is ANQGSEA. This CDR3 has 16 residues. Here the CDR3 reads CSVAGGVSDSYNEQFF. For the CDR3, the DNA is TGCAGCGTTGCGGGGGGGGTCTCAGACTCCTACAATGAGCAGTTCTTC.

This clonotype was seen at least ten times. The rearrangement links TRBV5-1 to TRBJ2-6; D unresolved. With 0 bases removed from V and 4 bases from J, the gap between germline ends came to 5 bases. Germline V CDR1 and CDR2: SGHRS, YFSETQ. CDR3 size: 14 residues. The CDR3 DNA is TGCGCCAGCAGCTTGGACCCCGGGGCCAACGTCCTGACTTTC. This gives the protein CASSLDPGANVLTF.

This clonotype was counted ten times or more. J is TRBJ1-2 and V is TRBV29-1; D uncertain. CDR1 SQVTM and CDR2 ANQGSEA come from the germline V gene. This CDR3 has 13 residues. With 4 bases removed from V and 4 bases from J, the gap between germline ends came to 13 bases. CDR3 sequence (DNA): TGCAGCGTTGCGAGCCTTAGAGGCTATGGCTACACCTTC. This encodes CSVASLRGYGYTF.

This clonotype was recorded at least ten times. The chain uses TRBV5-6 and TRBJ2-3; the D is unclear. There are 14 residues in the CDR3. V was clipped by 0 bases and J by 1 base, with 6 bases between them. The germline V gene encodes CDR1 SGHDT and CDR2 YYEEEE. The CDR3 loop is CASSLVPRTDTQYF. The CDR3 region has the DNA TGTGCCAGCAGCTTGGTACCCCGCACAGATACGCAGTATTTT.

This clonotype was seen many times. The chain joins TRBV12-3 or TRBV12-4 to TRBJ1-5; 7 nucleotides match TRBD1. V shed 1 base, J shed 9 bases, and the junction held 9 bases outside the gene matches. CDR3 length: 15 amino acids. CDR3 sequence: CASSLGGTVSGPQHF. DNA for the CDR3: TGTGCCAGCAGTTTAGGGGGGACAGTCAGCGGGCCCCAGCATTTT.

This clonotype has a count of ten or more. V usage is TRBV19 and J usage is TRBJ2-1; D gene uncertain. Trimming pared 0 bases from V and 9 bases from J, leaving 12 bases between. From germline, CDR1 is LNHDA and CDR2 SQIVND (reference sequence). CDR3 length: 14 residues. The CDR3 region has the DNA TGTGCCAGTAGTATAGATTTGGGGTATGGTGAGCAGTTCTTC. It specifies CASSIDLGYGEQFF.

In its sample, this clonotype was seen many times. V gene TRBV25-1 combines with J gene TRBJ2-3, with D maybe TRBD1 (6 bases). V shed 3 bases and J shed 3 bases, with 10 bases lying between them. The CDR3 has 14 residues. Germline values: CDR1 MGHDK, CDR2 SYGVNS. Here the CDR3 DNA reads TGTGCCAGCAGTGACCCCACAGGGACAGATACGCAGTATTTT. The encoded protein is CASSDPTGTDTQYF.

This clonotype has a count of ten or more. This chain joins TRBV25-1 and TRBJ2-1; possible D gene TRBD2, 6 bases. The V end was cut by 3 bases, the J end by 4 bases, with 19 bases between. Germline CDR1 and CDR2: MGHDK and SYGVNS. The CDR3 sequence is 17 residues long. CDR3 protein: CASSEGFRGTFYNEQFF. CDR3 nucleotides: TGTGCCAGCAGTGAGGGATTCCGAGGGACTTTTTACAATGAGCAGTTCTTC.

This clonotype came up many times. The chain combines TRBV20-1 with TRBJ2-6; D remains unclear. Germline V gene lookup returns CDR1 DFQATT and CDR2 SNEGSKA (reference sequence). The CDR3 consists of 19 residues. Trimming took 0 bases from V and 0 from J, leaving 18 bases between them. The CDR3 region is CSARDLGPAGLSGANVLTF. The CDR3 DNA is TGCAGTGCTAGAGATCTCGGGCCGGCAGGCCTCTCTGGGGCCAACGTCCTGACTTTC.

This clonotype showed up many times. At one boundary the junction diverges from the germline segment, which might be a read error. This chain connects TRBV20-1 to TRBJ2-2; TRBD1 matches at 7 bases. Germline-derived CDR1 and CDR2 are DFQATT and SNEGSKA (reference sequence). This CDR3 has 13 amino acids. CDR3 nucleotide sequence: TGCAGTGCTTGGGACAGTAACATCGGGGAGCTGTTTTTT. Its protein is CSAWDSNIGELFF.

This clonotype came up many times. Germline and junction disagree at one end, which may indicate a read error. V usage is TRBV7-7 and J usage is TRBJ2-2; 9 bases line up with TRBD1. Germline CDR1 SSHAT, CDR2 FNYEAQ (reference sequence). This CDR3 spans 15 amino acids. DNA for the CDR3: TGTGCTAGCAGCGTGGGACAGGGAGGTACCGGGGAGCTGTTTTTT. Residues: CASSVGQGGTGELFF.

Many counts were recorded for this clonotype. The chain carries TRBV7-9 and TRBJ1-5, with a weak D call TRBD1 (5 bases). The CDR3 contains 16 residues. V was clipped by 2 bases and J by 5 bases, with 16 bases between them. Germline values: CDR1 SEHNR, CDR2 FQNEAQ (reference sequence). The CDR3 DNA sequence: TGTGCCAGCAGCTTACTGTCGGACATACCCTATCAGCCCCAGCATTTT. Residues: CASSLLSDIPYQPQHF.

The rearrangement uses TRBV10-3 and TRBJ1-1; D not certain. Germline lookup yields CDR1 ENHRY and CDR2 SYGVKD. V shed 10 bases and J shed 3 bases, with 12 bases lying between them. The CDR3 runs to 12 residues. The CDR3: CATSRRDTEAFF. CDR3 bases: TGTGCCACGAGTAGGAGGGACACTGAAGCTTTCTTT.

This clonotype has a count of ten or more. The rearrangement uses TRBV5-1 and TRBJ2-5, with TRBD1 matching 8 bases. Germline lookup yields CDR1 SGHRS and CDR2 YFSETQ. Germline trimming cut 4 bases from V and 2 bases from J; bases unmatched to any gene: 4. The CDR3 spans 14 residues. This chain's CDR3 is CASSAGTGQETQYF. For the CDR3, the DNA is TGCGCCAGCAGCGCCGGGACAGGACAAGAGACCCAGTACTTC.

In its sample, this clonotype was seen many times. The chain uses TRBV4-1 and TRBJ2-3, with D perhaps matching TRBD2 (5 bases). V lost 0 bases to trimming and J lost 6 bases, with 10 bases between them. CDR1 is MGHRA, CDR2 YSYEKL, per germline. This CDR3 comprises 14 residues. This CDR3 is CASSQDPTGDTQYF. CDR3 nucleotide sequence: TGCGCCAGCAGCCAAGATCCTACGGGGGATACGCAGTATTTT.

This chain uses TRBV20-1 with TRBJ2-1, with D perhaps TRBD2 (6 bases). The germline CDR1 and CDR2 sequences are DFQATT and SNEGSKA (reference sequence). The CDR3 is made up of 11 amino acids. The CDR3, as DNA: TGCGGGGTCGCTAGCGTCAATGAGCAGTTCTTC. Translation gives CGVASVNEQFF.

This clonotype came up many times. This chain links TRBV28 with TRBJ1-2; 9 bases are shared with TRBD1. J was trimmed by 3 bases and V by 4 bases; bases with no gene match: 3. CDR1 is MDHEN and CDR2 is SYDVKM in the germline V gene. CDR3 length: 14 amino acids. This CDR3 is CASSSGQGDYGYTF. CDR3 sequence (DNA): TGTGCCAGCAGTTCGGGACAGGGCGACTATGGCTACACCTTC.

This clonotype was recorded many times. The rearrangement uses TRBV20-1 and TRBJ1-3, with D tentatively TRBD1 (6 bases). V was cut by 5 bases and J by 3 bases, with 17 bases left in between. Looked up from germline, CDR1 is DFQATT and CDR2 is SNEGSKA (reference sequence). The CDR3 spans 15 residues. In DNA form, the CDR3 reads TGCAGTGCTTCCGAATTACAGGGCATTGGAAACACCATATATTTT. Translating it yields CSASELQGIGNTIYF.

This clonotype was recorded at least ten times. The rearrangement links TRBV5-1 to TRBJ2-1; TRBD1 matches 7 bases. This CDR3 spans 18 amino acids. The germline CDR1 and CDR2 sequences are SGHRS and YFSETQ. V gave up 0 bases and J gave up 8 bases; unmatched junction bases: 17. This CDR3 reads CASSLALTGLVLTDEQFF. CDR3 nucleotides: TGCGCCAGCAGCTTGGCCCTGACAGGGTTGGTTCTTACCGATGAGCAGTTCTTC.